This T cell receptor (beta chain) was sequenced for a study of shared clonotypes between healthy human individuals. In the case of this clone: The antigen remains unidentified.

Per the original methods: There were no quality scores in the junction-only immunoSEQ sequences, so filtering differed. Clones were sequenced by immunoSEQ multiplex PCR, and TCRdb holds only the in-frame ones, with some missing. V and J calls and clone size are copied from that table; D and trimming were computed from the DNA. Of about 520,000 clones in the sample, roughly 80% were seen once. Findings and caveats of the study: It was the few donors that limited the genetic and exposure-history diversity represented.

Germline V CDR1 and CDR2: SGHRS, YFSETQ. V shed 8 bases and J 6 bases; nucleotides not matched to a gene: 11. This CDR3 contains 16 residues. The chain combines TRBV5-1 with TRBJ2-3, with 14 bases matching TRBD2. The sequence was collected from a woman aged 40 to 50 in good health. Some clones in this sample may be carry-over from other donors' samples. The specimen sequenced was PBMCs. The CDR3 spells CASHQGLAGVGDTQYF. CDR3 in DNA: TGCGCCAGTCATCAGGGACTAGCGGGAGTGGGTGATACGCAGTATTTT.